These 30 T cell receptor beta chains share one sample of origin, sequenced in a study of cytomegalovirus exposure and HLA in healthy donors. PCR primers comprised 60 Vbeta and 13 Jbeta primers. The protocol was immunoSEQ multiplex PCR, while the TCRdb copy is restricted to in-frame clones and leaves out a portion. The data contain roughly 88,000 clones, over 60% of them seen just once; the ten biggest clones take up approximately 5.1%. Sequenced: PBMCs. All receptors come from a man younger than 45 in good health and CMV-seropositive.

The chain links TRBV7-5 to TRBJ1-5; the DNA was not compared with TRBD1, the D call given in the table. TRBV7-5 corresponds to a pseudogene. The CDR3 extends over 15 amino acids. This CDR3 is CARSLEGQGGQPQHF. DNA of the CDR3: TGTGCCAGAAGCTTAGAGGGACAGGGGGGACAGCCCCAGCATTTT.

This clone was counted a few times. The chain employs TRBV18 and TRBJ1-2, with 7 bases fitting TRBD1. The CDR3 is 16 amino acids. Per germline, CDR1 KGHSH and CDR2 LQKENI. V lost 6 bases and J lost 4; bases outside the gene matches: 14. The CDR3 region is CASSLHVRDSLYGYTF. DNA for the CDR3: TGTGCCAGCTCGCTCCACGTCCGGGACAGCCTCTATGGCTACACCTTC.

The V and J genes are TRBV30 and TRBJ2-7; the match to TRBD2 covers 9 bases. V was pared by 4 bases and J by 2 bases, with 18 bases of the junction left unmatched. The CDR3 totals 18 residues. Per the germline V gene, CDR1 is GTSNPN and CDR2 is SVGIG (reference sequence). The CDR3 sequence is CAWTAFASGIPEAYEQYF. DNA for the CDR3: TGTGCCTGGACCGCCTTCGCTAGCGGGATACCGGAGGCCTACGAGCAGTACTTC.

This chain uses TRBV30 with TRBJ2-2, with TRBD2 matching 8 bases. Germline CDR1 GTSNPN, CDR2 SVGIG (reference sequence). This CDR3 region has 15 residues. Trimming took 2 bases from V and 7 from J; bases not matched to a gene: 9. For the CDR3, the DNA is TGTGCCTGGAGTCCCCCGGGAGGGTATCTCGGGGAGCTGTTTTTT. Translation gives CAWSPPGGYLGELFF.

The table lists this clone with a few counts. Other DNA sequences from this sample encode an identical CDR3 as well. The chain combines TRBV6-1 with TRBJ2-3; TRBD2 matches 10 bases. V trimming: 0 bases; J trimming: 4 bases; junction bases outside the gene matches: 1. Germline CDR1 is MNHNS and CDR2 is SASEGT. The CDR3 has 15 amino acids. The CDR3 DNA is TGTGCCAGCAGTGAAGCTAGCGGGGGGCCAGATACGCAGTATTTT. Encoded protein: CASSEASGGPDTQYF.

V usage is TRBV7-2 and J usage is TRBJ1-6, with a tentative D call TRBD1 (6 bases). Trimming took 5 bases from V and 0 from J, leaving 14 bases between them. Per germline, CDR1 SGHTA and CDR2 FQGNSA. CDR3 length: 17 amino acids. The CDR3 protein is CASSLKMDSSYNSPLHF. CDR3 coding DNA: TGTGCCAGCAGCCTAAAAATGGACAGCTCCTATAATTCACCCCTCCACTTT.

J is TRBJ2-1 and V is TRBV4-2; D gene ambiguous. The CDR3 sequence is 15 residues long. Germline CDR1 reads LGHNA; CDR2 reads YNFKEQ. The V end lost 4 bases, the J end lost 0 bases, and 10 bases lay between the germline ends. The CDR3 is CASSPTSSSYNEQFF. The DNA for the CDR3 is TGTGCCAGCAGCCCTACCTCATCCTCCTACAATGAGCAGTTCTTC.

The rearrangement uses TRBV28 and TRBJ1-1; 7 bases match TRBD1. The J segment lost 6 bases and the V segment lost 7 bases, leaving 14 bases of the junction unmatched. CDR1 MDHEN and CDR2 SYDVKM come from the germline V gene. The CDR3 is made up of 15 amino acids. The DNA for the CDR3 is TGTGCCAGCACCAATTTTGGGACAGCTCCACCTGAAGCTTTCTTT. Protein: CASTNFGTAPPEAFF.

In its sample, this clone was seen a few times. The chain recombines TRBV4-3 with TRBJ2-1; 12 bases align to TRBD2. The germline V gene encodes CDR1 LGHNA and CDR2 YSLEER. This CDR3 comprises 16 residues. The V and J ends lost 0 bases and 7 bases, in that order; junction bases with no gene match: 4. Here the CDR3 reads CASSQELTSGRNEQFF. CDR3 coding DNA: TGCGCCAGCAGCCAAGAATTGACTAGCGGGAGAAATGAGCAGTTCTTC.

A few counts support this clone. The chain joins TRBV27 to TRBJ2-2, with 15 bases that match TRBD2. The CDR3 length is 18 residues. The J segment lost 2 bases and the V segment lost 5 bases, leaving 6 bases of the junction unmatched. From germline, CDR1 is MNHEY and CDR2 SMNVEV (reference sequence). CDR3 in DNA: TGTGCCAGCAGTGCCGGGACTAGCGGGAGGCGAAACACCGGGGAGCTGTTTTTT. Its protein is CASSAGTSGRRNTGELFF.

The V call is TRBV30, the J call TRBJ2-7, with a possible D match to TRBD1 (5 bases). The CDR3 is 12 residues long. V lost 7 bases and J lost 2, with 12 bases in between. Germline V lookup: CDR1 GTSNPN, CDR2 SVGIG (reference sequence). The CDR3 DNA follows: TGTGCCTCCCGAAGGGGTGCCTACGAGCAGTACTTC. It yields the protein CASRRGAYEQYF. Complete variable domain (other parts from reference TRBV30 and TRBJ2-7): SQTIHQWPATLVQPVGSPLSLECTVEGTSNPNLYWYRQAAGRGLQLLFYSVGIGQISSEVPQNLSASRPQDRQFILSSKKLLLSDSGFYLCASRRGAYEQYFGPGTRLTVT.

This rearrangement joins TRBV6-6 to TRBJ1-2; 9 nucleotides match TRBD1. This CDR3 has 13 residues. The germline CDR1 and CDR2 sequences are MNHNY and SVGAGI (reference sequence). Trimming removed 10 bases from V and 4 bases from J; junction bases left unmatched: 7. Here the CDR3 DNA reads TGTGCCACTCAGACGGGACAGGGCTATGGCTACACCTTC. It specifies CATQTGQGYGYTF.

The CDR3 DNA reads as TGCGCCAGCACCGGGAACGGGGGAAGACACTATGGCTACACCTTC. This translates into CASTGNGGRHYGYTF. This chain connects TRBV10-1 to TRBJ1-2, with a tentative D call TRBD1 (5 bases). The CDR3 length is 15 residues. The germline V gene has CDR1 WNHNN and CDR2 SYGVQD (reference sequence). Trimming cost V 7 bases and J 3 bases, with 18 bases left between them.

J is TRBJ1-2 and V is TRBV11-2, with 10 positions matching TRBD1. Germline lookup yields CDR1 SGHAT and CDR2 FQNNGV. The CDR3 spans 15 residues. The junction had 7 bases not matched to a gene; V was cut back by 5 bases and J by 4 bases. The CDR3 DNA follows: TGTGCCAGCAGCCGGGGACAGGGGAAAACCTATGGCTACACCTTC. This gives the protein CASSRGQGKTYGYTF.

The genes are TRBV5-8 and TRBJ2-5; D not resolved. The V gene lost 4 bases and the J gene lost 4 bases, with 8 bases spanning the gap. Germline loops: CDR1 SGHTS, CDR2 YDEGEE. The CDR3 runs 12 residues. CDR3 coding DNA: TGTGCCAGCAGCAGCTTTGGAGAGACCCAGTACTTC. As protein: CASSSFGETQYF.

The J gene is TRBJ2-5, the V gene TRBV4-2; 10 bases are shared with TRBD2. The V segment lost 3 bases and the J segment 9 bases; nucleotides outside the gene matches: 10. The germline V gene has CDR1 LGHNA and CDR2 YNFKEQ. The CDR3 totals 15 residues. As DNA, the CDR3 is TGTGCCAGCAGCCAGGGGTCGGGACTAGCGTCGGCCCAGTACTTC. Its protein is CASSQGSGLASAQYF.

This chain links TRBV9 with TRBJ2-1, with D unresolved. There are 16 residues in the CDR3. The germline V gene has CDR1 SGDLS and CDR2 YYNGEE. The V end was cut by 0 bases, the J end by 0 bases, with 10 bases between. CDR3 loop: CASSVESGLSYNEQFF. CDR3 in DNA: TGTGCCAGCAGCGTAGAGAGTGGGCTCTCCTACAATGAGCAGTTCTTC.

Here the CDR3 DNA reads TGCAGCGTTGGGACAGGGTTGAATGAGCAGTTCTTC. It codes for CSVGTGLNEQFF. This rearrangement joins TRBV29-1 to TRBJ2-1; 8 bases align to TRBD1. J lost 7 bases, V lost 4 bases, and 3 bases had no gene match. Germline loops: CDR1 SQVTM, CDR2 ANQGSEA. CDR3 length: 12 amino acids.

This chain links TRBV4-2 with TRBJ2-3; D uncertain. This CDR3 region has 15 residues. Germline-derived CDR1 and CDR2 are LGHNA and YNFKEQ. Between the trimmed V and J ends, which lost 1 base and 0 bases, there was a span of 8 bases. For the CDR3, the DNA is TGTGCCAGCAGCCAAGGGGCCGGTAGCACAGATACGCAGTATTTT. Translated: CASSQGAGSTDTQYF.

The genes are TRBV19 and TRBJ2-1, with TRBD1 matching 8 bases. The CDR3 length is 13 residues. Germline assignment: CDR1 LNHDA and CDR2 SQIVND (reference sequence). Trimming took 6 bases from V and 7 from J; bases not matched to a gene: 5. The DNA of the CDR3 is TGTGCCAGTAGCCCTAACAGGGGGAATGAGCAGTTCTTC. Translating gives CASSPNRGNEQFF. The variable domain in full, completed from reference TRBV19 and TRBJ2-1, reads DGGITQSPKYLFRKEGQNVTLSCEQNLNHDAMYWYRQDPGQGLRLIYYSQIVNDFQKGDIAEGYSVSREKKESFPLTVTSAQKNPTAFYLCASSPNRGNEQFFGPGTRLTVL.

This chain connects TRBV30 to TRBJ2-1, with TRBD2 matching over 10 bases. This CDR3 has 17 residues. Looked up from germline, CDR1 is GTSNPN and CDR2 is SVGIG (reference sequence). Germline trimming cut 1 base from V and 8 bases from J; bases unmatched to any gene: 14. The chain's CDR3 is CAWSEIAGGPLVDEQFF. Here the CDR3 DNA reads TGTGCCTGGAGTGAGATAGCGGGAGGCCCCTTAGTAGATGAGCAGTTCTTC.

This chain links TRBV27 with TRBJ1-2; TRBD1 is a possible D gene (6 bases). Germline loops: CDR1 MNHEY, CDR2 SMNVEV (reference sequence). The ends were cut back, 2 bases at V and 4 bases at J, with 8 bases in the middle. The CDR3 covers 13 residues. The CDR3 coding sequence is TGTGCCAGCAGTTTAGGACAGTCCTATGGCTACACCTTC. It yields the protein CASSLGQSYGYTF.

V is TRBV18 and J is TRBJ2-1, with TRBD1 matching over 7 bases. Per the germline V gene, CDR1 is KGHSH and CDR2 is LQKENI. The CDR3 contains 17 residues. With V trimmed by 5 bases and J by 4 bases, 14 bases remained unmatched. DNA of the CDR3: TGTGCCAGCTCAACAGGAAGGGACAGCGCTCCATACAATGAGCAGTTCTTC. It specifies CASSTGRDSAPYNEQFF.

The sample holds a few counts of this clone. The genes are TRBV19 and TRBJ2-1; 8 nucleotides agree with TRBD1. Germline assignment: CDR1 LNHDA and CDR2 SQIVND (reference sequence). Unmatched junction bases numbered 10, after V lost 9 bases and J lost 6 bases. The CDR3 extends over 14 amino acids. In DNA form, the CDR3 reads TGTGCCAGCGGACAGGGAACATACCTCAATGAGCAGTTCTTC. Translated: CASGQGTYLNEQFF.

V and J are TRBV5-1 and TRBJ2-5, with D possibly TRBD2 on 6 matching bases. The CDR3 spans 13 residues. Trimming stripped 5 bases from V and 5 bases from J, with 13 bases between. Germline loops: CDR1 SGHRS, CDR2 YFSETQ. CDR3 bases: TGCGCCAGCAGTTTCGGTGGGGGGGAGACCCAGTACTTC. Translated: CASSFGGGETQYF.

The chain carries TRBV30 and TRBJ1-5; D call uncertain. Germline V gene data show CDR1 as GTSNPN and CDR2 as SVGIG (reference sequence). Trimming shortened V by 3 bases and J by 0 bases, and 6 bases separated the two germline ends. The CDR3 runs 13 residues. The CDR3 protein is CAWSPSSNQPQHF. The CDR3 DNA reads TGTGCCTGGAGCCCTAGTAGCAATCAGCCCCAGCATTTT. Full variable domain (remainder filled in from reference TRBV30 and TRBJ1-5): SQTIHQWPATLVQPVGSPLSLECTVEGTSNPNLYWYRQAAGRGLQLLFYSVGIGQISSEVPQNLSASRPQDRQFILSSKKLLLSDSGFYLCAWSPSSNQPQHFGDGTRLSIL.

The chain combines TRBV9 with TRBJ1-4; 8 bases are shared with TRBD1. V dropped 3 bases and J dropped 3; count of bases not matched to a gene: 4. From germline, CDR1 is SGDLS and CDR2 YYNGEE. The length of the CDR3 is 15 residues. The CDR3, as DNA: TGTGCCAGCAGCGCGACAGGGGAACCTAATGAAAAACTGTTTTTT. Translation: CASSATGEPNEKLFF.

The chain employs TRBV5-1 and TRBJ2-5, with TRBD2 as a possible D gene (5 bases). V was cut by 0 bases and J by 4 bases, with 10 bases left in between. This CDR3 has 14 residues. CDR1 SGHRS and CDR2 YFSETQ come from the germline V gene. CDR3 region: CASSLVPGSETQYF. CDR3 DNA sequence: TGCGCCAGCAGCTTGGTTCCGGGGTCAGAGACCCAGTACTTC.

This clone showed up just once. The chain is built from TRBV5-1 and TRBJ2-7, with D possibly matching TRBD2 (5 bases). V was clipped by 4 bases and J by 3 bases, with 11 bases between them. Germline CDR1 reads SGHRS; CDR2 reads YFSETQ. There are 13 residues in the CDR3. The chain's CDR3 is CASSTGAGYEQYF. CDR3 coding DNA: TGCGCCAGCAGCACTGGCGCGGGCTACGAGCAGTACTTC.

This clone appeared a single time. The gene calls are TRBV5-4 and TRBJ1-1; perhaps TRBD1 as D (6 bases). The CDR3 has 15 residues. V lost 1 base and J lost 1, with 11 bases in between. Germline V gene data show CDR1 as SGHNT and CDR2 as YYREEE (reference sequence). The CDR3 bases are TGTGCCAGCAGCTTGACGGCAGGGGCGAACACTGAAGCTTTCTTT. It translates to CASSLTAGANTEAFF.